Shown below are 24 T cell receptor beta chains from a single sample sequenced in a study of blood T cell repertoires in COVID-19. Profiled with immunoSEQ multiplex PCR; TCRdb holds only in-frame clones, not every one. Among approximately 260,000 clones listed, around 80% were seen once. Sequences were obtained from PBMCs or T cells enriched from blood (not recorded which). The receptor set was obtained from a man aged 25 to 40 with acute COVID-19.

The CDR3 region is CATSRGPAGLSTDTQYF. The CDR3 nucleotides are TGTGCCACCAGCAGAGGCCCAGCGGGGTTAAGCACAGATACGCAGTATTTT. This sequence joins TRBV15 and TRBJ2-3; 7 bases match TRBD2. Germline trimming cut 1 base from V and 0 bases from J; bases unmatched to any gene: 7. Germline V gene data show CDR1 as LNHNV and CDR2 as YYDKDF (reference sequence). The CDR3 runs 17 residues.

Turning to this clone: The sample has other DNA sequences that encode this CDR3 too. The chain employs TRBV7-9 and TRBJ2-4, with D unclear. Germline-derived CDR1 and CDR2 are SEHNR and FQNEAQ (reference sequence). CDR3 length: 14 amino acids. The V end was cut by 3 bases, the J end by 0 bases, with 6 bases between. CDR3 sequence (DNA): TGTGCCAGCAGCTTTATCCCAGCCAAAAACATTCAGTACTTC. Residues: CASSFIPAKNIQYF.

CDR3 protein: CASSPPGAGTDTQYF. CDR3 nucleotides: TGTGCCAGTTCCCCCCCGGGAGCGGGCACAGATACGCAGTATTTT. This chain connects TRBV6-5 to TRBJ2-3, with D tentatively TRBD2 (6 bases). Germline assignment: CDR1 MNHEY and CDR2 SVGAGI. Trimming pared 9 bases from V and 1 base from J, leaving 17 bases between. There are 15 residues in the CDR3.

As DNA, the CDR3 is TGTGCCAGCAGTCACAGAGGCGGGGGCAACTATGGCTACACCTTC. Amino acid sequence: CASSHRGGGNYGYTF. V gene TRBV6-5 combines with J gene TRBJ1-2; D might be TRBD1 (6 bases). V lost 5 bases, J lost 2 bases, and 15 bases lay in between. The CDR3 is made up of 15 amino acids. Germline loops: CDR1 MNHEY, CDR2 SVGAGI.

The V gene is TRBV7-7, the J gene TRBJ2-7; 7 bases fit TRBD2. Germline V lookup: CDR1 SSHAT, CDR2 FNYEAQ (reference sequence). CDR3 length equals 17 residues. The CDR3 is CASSLFFSGIRSYEQYV. DNA for the CDR3: TGTGCTAGCAGCTTATTCTTCAGCGGGATTCGCTCCTACGAGCAGTACGTC.

V gene TRBV21-1 combines with J gene TRBJ1-5; the DNA was not used to check the table's D call, TRBD1. TRBV21-1 is termed a pseudogene. The length of the CDR3 is 15 residues. The CDR3 loop is CASSSLRDSIQPQHF. The CDR3 DNA follows: TGTGCCAGCAGCAGCCTCCGGGACAGTATTCAGCCCCAGCATTTT.

V usage is TRBV6-4 and J usage is TRBJ2-1; 11 positions agree with TRBD2. Losses at the gene ends were 0 bases for V and 4 bases for J; bases not matched to a gene: 2. Germline CDR1 MRHNA, CDR2 SNTAGT. This CDR3 spans 16 amino acids. Here the CDR3 reads CASSDSGTSGYNEQFF. CDR3 DNA: TGTGCCAGCAGTGACTCCGGGACTAGCGGATACAATGAGCAGTTCTTC.

The chain recombines TRBV6-5 with TRBJ2-5; unclear D gene. The V and J ends lost 2 bases and 5 bases respectively, with 9 bases between them. This CDR3 spans 13 amino acids. Germline-derived CDR1 and CDR2 are MNHEY and SVGAGI. DNA of the CDR3: TGTGCCAGCAGTTACGGGCCTCCCGAGACCCAGTACTTC. Translation: CASSYGPPETQYF.

CDR3 coding DNA: TGTGCCACCAGTGAATATCGGACAGGGGGAGAGACCCAGTACTTC. Protein: CATSEYRTGGETQYF. The chain employs TRBV24-1 and TRBJ2-5, with TRBD1 matching 10 bases. Germline assignment: CDR1 KGHDR and CDR2 SFDVKD. The CDR3 is 15 residues long. J was trimmed by 4 bases and V by 4 bases; bases with no gene match: 5.

V usage is TRBV6-6 and J usage is TRBJ1-6; TRBD1 matches at 10 bases. The trim removed 6 bases at V and 6 bases at J, leaving 20 bases unmatched. Looked up from germline, CDR1 is MNHNY and CDR2 is SVGAGI (reference sequence). The CDR3 contains 20 residues. The CDR3 here is CASSDLPGQGPLGFNSPLHF. In nucleotides, the CDR3 is TGTGCCAGCAGCGATCTTCCGGGACAGGGGCCCCTAGGGTTTAATTCACCCCTCCACTTT.

This clone appeared once. J is TRBJ1-3 and V is TRBV7-2, with D maybe TRBD1 (6 bases). This CDR3 is built from 18 residues. Germline CDR1 SGHTA, CDR2 FQGNSA. Trimming left V 0 bases short and J 0 bases short, with 15 bases between. In DNA, the CDR3 is TGTGCCAGCAGCTTAGCGGGCTGGGGGCAGCACTCTGGAAACACCATATATTTT. Its protein is CASSLAGWGQHSGNTIYF.

V is TRBV13 and J is TRBJ1-2; weak D call: TRBD1 (6 bases). Germline V lookup: CDR1 PRHDT, CDR2 FYEKMQ (reference sequence). V lost 3 bases and J lost 2, with 10 bases in between. The CDR3 is made up of 14 amino acids. The DNA of the CDR3 is TGTGCCAGCAGCTTTCTTGGACAGAACTATGGCTACACCTTC. Amino acids: CASSFLGQNYGYTF.

A few counts support this clone. The V gene is TRBV6-4, the J gene TRBJ2-2; D unclear. V was trimmed by 6 bases and J by 7 bases, leaving 18 bases between them. This CDR3 is built from 15 residues. CDR1 is MRHNA and CDR2 is SNTAGT in the germline V gene. The CDR3 DNA is TGTGCCAGCAGCCCGGTCCCGGAAGCGAGCGGGGAGCTGTTTTTT. Translation gives CASSPVPEASGELFF.

The chain recombines TRBV19 with TRBJ1-6; D is unclear. This CDR3 is built from 12 residues. Trimming cost V 3 bases and J 9 bases, with 6 bases left between them. Germline V CDR1 and CDR2: LNHDA, SQIVND (reference sequence). The CDR3, as DNA: TGTGCCAGTAGTATGGGGAGTTCACCCCTCCACTTT. This gives the protein CASSMGSSPLHF.

DNA of the CDR3: TGTGCCAGCAGCTTGGCCGGGGGGTTTAATTCACCCCTCCACTTT. Protein sequence: CASSLAGGFNSPLHF. The chain employs TRBV5-6 and TRBJ1-6; tentative D call: TRBD1 (5 bases). This CDR3 has 15 amino acids. Per germline, CDR1 SGHDT and CDR2 YYEEEE. V dropped 0 bases and J dropped 6 bases, with 10 bases sitting between them. Looking up the rest from reference TRBV5-6 and TRBJ1-6 gives the full variable domain: DAGVTQSPTHLIKTRGQQVTLRCSPKSGHDTVSWYQQALGQGPQFIFQYYEEEERQRGNFPDRFSGHQFPNYSSELNVNALLLGDSALYLCASSLAGGFNSPLHFGNGTRLTVT.

V and J are TRBV18 and TRBJ2-5; 10 positions agree with TRBD1. With V trimmed by 3 bases and J by 4 bases, 5 bases remained unmatched. Germline values: CDR1 KGHSH, CDR2 LQKENI. The CDR3 extends over 15 amino acids. The DNA for the CDR3 is TGTGCCAGCTCACCGAAGGGGACAGGGGTAGAGACCCAGTACTTC. As protein: CASSPKGTGVETQYF.

The chain employs TRBV2 and TRBJ1-5; D remains unclear. The CDR3 sequence is 15 residues long. V was pared by 6 bases and J by 4 bases, with 16 bases between. Germline CDR1 SNHLY, CDR2 FYNNEI. CDR3 protein: CASSGDSTPNQPQHF. For the CDR3, the DNA is TGTGCCAGCAGCGGAGACTCTACTCCGAATCAGCCCCAGCATTTT. The full variable domain, its missing parts supplied by reference TRBV2 and TRBJ1-5, is EPEVTQTPSHQVTQMGQEVILRCVPISNHLYFYWYRQILGQKVEFLVSFYNNEISEKSEIFDDQFSVERPDGSNFTLKIRSTKLEDSAMYFCASSGDSTPNQPQHFGDGTRLSIL.

The chain has TRBV28 and TRBJ1-5; 8 bases line up with TRBD1. V shed 7 bases and J 7 bases; nucleotides not matched to a gene: 9. Germline CDR1 and CDR2: MDHEN and SYDVKM. The CDR3 spans 14 residues. CDR3 residues: CASTRSRGRQPQHF. The CDR3 DNA reads TGTGCCAGCACCAGGAGCAGGGGGCGGCAGCCCCAGCATTTT. The full variable domain, its missing parts supplied by reference TRBV28 and TRBJ1-5, is DVKVTQSSRYLVKRTGEKVFLECVQDMDHENMFWYRQDPGLGLRLIYFSYDVKMKEKGDIPEGYSVSREKKERFSLILESASTNQTSMYLCASTRSRGRQPQHFGDGTRLSIL.

This sequence joins TRBV6-1 and TRBJ2-1, with D perhaps TRBD2 (6 bases). The germline CDR1 and CDR2 sequences are MNHNS and SASEGT. Trimming removed 2 bases at V and 6 bases at J, with 14 bases between. CDR3 length equals 15 residues. The CDR3 here is CASSEMAGFPNEQFF. CDR3 sequence (DNA): TGTGCCAGCAGTGAAATGGCGGGATTTCCCAATGAGCAGTTCTTC.

For this clone: Compared with germline, one end of the junction differs, possibly owing to a read error. The chain couples TRBV5-1 to TRBJ2-1, with D tentatively TRBD2 (6 bases). The CDR3 totals 17 residues. Germline loops: CDR1 SGHRS, CDR2 YFSETQ. CDR3 region: CASSLGGWAGVYNEQFF. The CDR3 DNA reads TGTGCCAGCAGCTTGGGAGGTTGGGCGGGTGTATACAATGAGCAGTTCTTC. The whole variable domain, remainder taken from reference TRBV5-1 and TRBJ2-1, is KAGVTQTPRYLIKTRGQQVTLSCSPISGHRSVSWYQQTPGQGLQFLFEYFSETQRNKGNFPGRFSGRQFSNSRSEMNVSTLELGDSALYLCASSLGGWAGVYNEQFFGPGTRLTVL.

J is TRBJ1-2 and V is TRBV4-1; maybe TRBD1 (6 bases). This CDR3 spans 15 amino acids. V gave up 4 bases and J gave up 8 bases, with 20 bases separating them. Germline V lookup: CDR1 MGHRA, CDR2 YSYEKL. The CDR3 spells CASSPLEGGVSGYTF. CDR3 coding DNA: TGCGCCAGCAGCCCCCTAGAAGGGGGGGTATCCGGCTACACCTTC.

The chain uses TRBV18 and TRBJ2-6; 7 positions match TRBD1. This CDR3 spans 17 amino acids. Germline V gene data show CDR1 as KGHSH and CDR2 as LQKENI. Trimming removed 3 bases from V and 0 bases from J; junction bases left unmatched: 5. The CDR3 nucleotides are TGTGCCAGCTCACCGCGGACAGGCAACTCTGGGGCCAACGTCCTGACTTTC. Protein sequence: CASSPRTGNSGANVLTF.

The chain is built from TRBV29-1 and TRBJ1-2, with TRBD1 matching 9 bases. The CDR3 is 13 residues long. Germline CDR1 reads SQVTM; CDR2 reads ANQGSEA. V lost 6 bases and J lost 6; bases outside the gene matches: 8. This CDR3 is CSVSGTGTHGYTF. CDR3 coding DNA: TGCAGCGTCTCCGGGACAGGGACCCATGGCTACACCTTC.

The CDR3 nucleotides are TGTGCCAGCCGACCGGGACAGGGGGGCTACGAGCAGTACGTC. Protein: CASRPGQGGYEQYV. V and J are TRBV6-5 and TRBJ2-7; 11 bases are shared with TRBD1. Germline CDR1 reads MNHEY; CDR2 reads SVGAGI. Trimming cost V 8 bases and J 3 bases; bases outside gene matches: 6. CDR3 length: 14 residues.